The T cell receptor beta chain described here comes from a study of cytomegalovirus exposure and HLA in healthy donors. Study in general: The 100 to 150 validation repertoires and the approximately 700 first-cohort repertoires shared a platform, a later analysis reported.

Study-wide findings and caveats: Cytomegalovirus association was listed for approximately 160 TCR beta chains.

Some clones are missing from TCRdb's copy, which holds only in-frame ones; the method was immunoSEQ multiplex PCR. Of 100,000 to 150,000 clones listed, approximately 95% are singletons. This CDR3 spans 16 amino acids. Germline V gene lookup returns CDR1 SEHNR and CDR2 FQNEAQ (reference sequence). The V gene lost 7 bases and the J gene lost 3 bases, with 18 bases spanning the gap. For this clone: Its antigen is not known.

The chain is built from TRBV7-9 and TRBJ2-2; D may be TRBD1 (6 bases). The TCR originated in a man younger than 35 in good health and CMV-seronegative. The sequenced sample consisted of PBMCs. The CDR3 sequence: CASTPSQGSYTGELFF. Here the CDR3 DNA reads TGTGCCAGCACCCCCTCCCAGGGGAGTTACACCGGGGAGCTGTTTTTT. Drawing the rest from reference TRBV7-9 and TRBJ2-2, the complete variable domain is DTGVSQNPRHKITKRGQNVTFRCDPISEHNRLYWYRQTLGQGPEFLTYFQNEAQLEKSRLLSDRFSAERPKGSFSTLEIQRTEQGDSAMYLCASTPSQGSYTGELFFGEGSRLTVL.